One and the same sample provided the 8 T cell receptor beta chains below, sequenced in a study of cytomegalovirus exposure and HLA in healthy donors. Use of 60 Vbeta and 13 Jbeta primers characterized the PCR. Assay used: immunoSEQ multiplex PCR; TCRdb lists only in-frame clones, some missing. The sample spans about 50,000 clones; the ten largest clones claim approximately 13%. The sample taken for sequencing was PBMCs. The receptors here all came from a woman aged 55 to 70 in good health and CMV-seropositive.

The genes are TRBV7-9 and TRBJ1-1, with TRBD1 matching 10 bases. V trimming: 4 bases; J trimming: 1 base; junction bases outside the gene matches: 3. Germline V lookup: CDR1 SEHNR, CDR2 FQNEAQ (reference sequence). The CDR3 consists of 15 residues. Here the CDR3 reads CASSSTGGANTEAFF. CDR3 nucleotide sequence: TGTGCCAGCAGCTCGACAGGGGGCGCGAACACTGAAGCTTTCTTT.

J is TRBJ1-2 and V is TRBV6-6; perhaps TRBD1 as D (6 bases). The CDR3 spans 15 residues. Germline CDR1 MNHNY, CDR2 SVGAGI (reference sequence). V was pared by 5 bases and J by 6 bases, with 19 bases between. Here the CDR3 reads CASSVEGAGADGYTF. The DNA for the CDR3 is TGTGCCAGCAGTGTCGAGGGCGCGGGGGCGGATGGCTACACCTTC.

The CDR3 nucleotides read TGTGCCAGCAGCTCGTACACTGAAGCTTTCTTT. It is translated as CASSSYTEAFF. The rearrangement links TRBV11-3 to TRBJ1-1; D is ambiguous. Deletions cut 4 bases from V and 3 bases from J, with 3 bases between. CDR3 size: 11 residues. Germline CDR1 is SGHNT and CDR2 is YENEEA.

This chain uses TRBV19 with TRBJ2-7, with 8 positions matching TRBD1. Germline V gene data show CDR1 as LNHDA and CDR2 as SQIVND (reference sequence). V shed 7 bases and J 5 bases; nucleotides not matched to a gene: 10. The CDR3 consists of 14 residues. CDR3 DNA sequence: TGTGCCAGTAATACCGGACAGGGATTTCACGAGCAGTACTTC. Translation: CASNTGQGFHEQYF.

Comments on this clone: The junction shows a germline mismatch at one end, possibly a read error. V is TRBV6-6 and J is TRBJ1-2; tentatively, D is TRBD1 (6 bases). The germline CDR1 and CDR2 sequences are MNHNY and SVGAGI (reference sequence). CDR3 length: 13 residues. The CDR3 spells CVSSPGQTYGYTF. The CDR3 bases are TGTGTCAGCTCCCCCGGACAGACCTATGGCTACACCTTC.

The chain carries TRBV18 and TRBJ2-7; TRBD2 matches at 7 bases. The CDR3 runs 13 residues. The J segment lost 2 bases and the V segment lost 3 bases, leaving 1 base of the junction unmatched. Germline lookup yields CDR1 KGHSH and CDR2 LQKENI. The CDR3 DNA is TGTGCCAGCTCACCCGGGACTACCTACGAGCAGTACTTC. Protein: CASSPGTTYEQYF.

The chain is built from TRBV14 and TRBJ2-3, with 11 bases lining up with TRBD2. The germline CDR1 and CDR2 sequences are SGHDN and FVKESK. The V and J ends lost 1 base and 1 base, in that order; junction bases with no gene match: 4. This CDR3 is 17 amino acids long. The CDR3 here is CASSQGTSGPGTDTQYF. CDR3 DNA sequence: TGTGCCAGCAGCCAAGGGACTAGCGGGCCGGGCACAGATACGCAGTATTTT.

The chain links TRBV19 to TRBJ2-3, with 9 bases fitting TRBD1. Germline values: CDR1 LNHDA, CDR2 SQIVND (reference sequence). The CDR3 covers 15 residues. The trim removed 6 bases at V and 4 bases at J, leaving 8 bases unmatched. This CDR3 reads CASRLGQGISDTQYF. The CDR3 coding sequence is TGTGCCAGTAGGCTAGGACAGGGGATATCAGATACGCAGTATTTT.